This entry concerns a single TCR beta chain. What it recognizes is unknown. The data were obtained in a study of T cell responses to AZD1222 COVID-19 vaccine. Study as a whole: Pooled together were second doses at about 4 or about 12 weeks.

Libraries were prepared by immunoSEQ multiplex PCR; TCRdb keeps only in-frame clonotypes and omits some of them. Of some 100,000 clones listed, roughly 89% were seen once; the top ten hold about 3.3%. CDR3 length: 17 residues. The germline CDR1 and CDR2 sequences are MDHEN and SYDVKM. The V gene end was trimmed by 6 bases and the J gene end by 0 bases; junction bases not matched to a gene: 9. Findings and limits, study-wide: Spike-specific TCR breadth and depth went up after people got two AZD1222 doses. Nearly half of spike-specific TCRs reportedly target variant regions that are unmutated in the B.1.351 and B.1.1.7 variants.

The TCR originated in an adult in good health. The source was peripheral blood, collected on day 0 of AZD1222 vaccination. The V call is TRBV28, the J call TRBJ1-4, with 8 bases aligning to TRBD1. The CDR3 DNA reads TGTGCCAGCAGCTCAACAGGGGGGCCTACAACTAATGAAAAACTGTTTTTT. Translating gives CASSSTGGPTTNEKLFF.